Below are 6 T cell receptor beta chains sequenced from a single sample in a study of T cell responses to AZD1222 COVID-19 vaccine (dated by TCRdb to about 2021). What this sample's time point label stands for: baseline before first vaccination. Preparation of the library involved the immunoSEQ multiplex PCR assay. TCRdb provides this immuneACCESS table in a form limited to in-frame rearrangements. Some clones are lacking; in checked studies, under half of them reflect an unresolved V gene, and why the rest are absent is not known. Across this sample there are approximately 100,000 clones, with 92% seen only once. Around 1.2% of the sample belongs to the ten largest clones. This material consisted of peripheral blood, taken on day 0 of AZD1222 vaccination. The receptors shown here come from an adult in good health.

The CDR3 coding sequence is TGTGCCACTACCTCACAGTACTTC. Encoded protein: CATTSQYF. The chain employs TRBV21-1 and TRBJ2-7; the table's D call TRBD2 went unverified against the DNA. TRBV21-1 is labeled a pseudogene. CDR3 length: 8 amino acids.

V gene TRBV7-3 combines with J gene TRBJ2-1; 7 bases map to TRBD1. The V and J ends lost 4 bases and 6 bases, in that order; junction bases with no gene match: 12. The CDR3 has 16 residues. Germline loops: CDR1 SGHTA, CDR2 FQGTGA. The CDR3 DNA sequence: TGTGCCAGCAGCTCCCAAGGGACAGCCAATTTCAATGAGCAGTTCTTC. Protein product: CASSSQGTANFNEQFF.

The V gene is TRBV5-1, the J gene TRBJ1-1, with D possibly being TRBD1 (5 bases). This CDR3 region has 16 residues. Germline CDR1 SGHRS, CDR2 YFSETQ. V lost 0 bases to trimming and J lost 4 bases, with 16 bases between them. In nucleotides, the CDR3 is TGCGCCAGCAGCTTGGATTTGGCCGGGGGGACCACTGAAGCTTTCTTT. The encoded protein is CASSLDLAGGTTEAFF.

The chain combines TRBV11-2 with TRBJ1-6; maybe TRBD1 (5 bases). Germline lookup yields CDR1 SGHAT and CDR2 FQNNGV. The CDR3 has 12 residues. With 8 bases removed from V and 10 bases from J, the gap between germline ends came to 12 bases. The chain's CDR3 is CASGGGESPLHF. The CDR3 bases are TGTGCCAGCGGCGGGGGGGAATCACCCCTCCACTTT.

This clone showed up just once. The chain combines TRBV27 with TRBJ1-1; D uncertain. This CDR3 is 14 amino acids long. Germline V gene data show CDR1 as MNHEY and CDR2 as SMNVEV (reference sequence). V was pared by 5 bases and J by 1 base, with 11 bases between. CDR3 protein: CASSLSAGNTEAFF. CDR3 in DNA: TGTGCCAGCAGTCTCTCCGCGGGGAACACTGAAGCTTTCTTT.

The V and J genes are TRBV28 and TRBJ1-1; TRBD1 aligns across 8 bases. This CDR3 contains 15 residues. CDR1 is MDHEN, CDR2 SYDVKM, per germline. The V gene end was trimmed by 7 bases and the J gene end by 4 bases; junction bases not matched to a gene: 11. This chain's CDR3 is CASIPGQAGSTEAFF. Here the CDR3 DNA reads TGTGCCAGCATCCCGGGACAGGCAGGGAGCACTGAAGCTTTCTTT.